The clone carrying this T cell receptor beta chain was picked up one time. Antigen unknown. A read error may account for a junction end that differs from germline. The entry originates in a study of cytomegalovirus exposure and HLA in healthy donors. Study results and caveats: Listed as cytomegalovirus-associated were 164 TCR beta chains.

PCR employed 60 Vbeta and 13 Jbeta primers. Profiling relied on immunoSEQ multiplex PCR, and the TCRdb table lists in-frame clones only, not all of them. Of 190,000 or so clones listed, around 83% were seen once; the top ten hold 1.6%. This TCR derives from a man between 45 and 60 years old in good health and CMV-seronegative. Sequenced: PBMCs.

Here the CDR3 DNA reads TGTTCCAGCAGCGCCCGGGGAGTTTGGGGCTCCTACGAGCAGTACTTC. It translates to CSSSARGVWGSYEQYF. The V and J genes are TRBV7-9 and TRBJ2-7; D might be TRBD2 (5 bases). The CDR3 runs to 16 residues. Germline lookup yields CDR1 SEHNR and CDR2 FQNEAQ (reference sequence).